These 21 T cell receptor beta chains were sequenced from one sample in a study of blood T cells in healthy people across ages. Primers used in a second PCR of roughly 6 to 11 cycles were a sample-barcoded 5' primer and a J-beta primer mix. Using its own MiXCR run on the 5' RACE reads, TCRdb lists one record per CDR3 protein. The sample gives approximately 730,000 distinct CDR3 sequences, roughly 45% of which show up once; around a fifth is in the top ten. Specimen: blood. The receptor set was obtained from a woman between 55 and 75 years old in good health.

The chain is built from TRBV2 and TRBJ2-2, with D perhaps given as TRBD1 or TRBD2 (5 bases each). The CDR3 totals 12 residues. Germline values: CDR1 SNHLY, CDR2 FYNNEI. The V end was cut by 7 bases, the J end by 5 bases, with 8 bases between. The chain's CDR3 is CASTWGTGELFF. The CDR3 DNA reads as TGTGCCAGCACCTGGGGGACCGGGGAGCTGTTTTTT.

Note on this clonotype: With a much larger clone just one base away, this may be a read error. CDR3: CAGSSTSSTDTQYF. CDR3 nucleotide sequence: TGTGCCGGCAGCTCCACTAGTAGCACAGATACGCAGTATTTT. The rearrangement uses TRBV13 and TRBJ2-3; D is perhaps TRBD2 (5 bases). CDR1 PRHDT and CDR2 FYEKMQ come from the germline V gene (reference sequence). The CDR3 totals 14 residues.

This clonotype has just a few counts. V is TRBV3-1 and J is TRBJ2-5; 10 positions agree with TRBD2. CDR1 is LGHDT and CDR2 is YNNKEL in the germline V gene (reference sequence). Trimming removed 4 bases from V and 2 bases from J; junction bases left unmatched: 7. The CDR3 covers 16 residues. The CDR3 is CASSPPAGGRQETQYF. In DNA, the CDR3 is TGTGCCAGCAGCCCCCCAGCGGGGGGGCGGCAAGAGACCCAGTACTTC.

CDR3 amino acids: CSARDRRTAGTEQYF. The DNA for the CDR3 is TGCAGTGCTAGAGATCGTCGGACCGCAGGGACCGAGCAGTACTTC. The chain employs TRBV20-1 and TRBJ2-7; TRBD1 or TRBD2 may be the D gene (5 bases each). Germline V gene data show CDR1 as DFQATT and CDR2 as SNEGSKA (reference sequence). The V gene lost 0 bases and the J gene lost 6 bases, with 18 bases spanning the gap. The CDR3 spans 15 residues.

This sequence joins TRBV30 and TRBJ2-3, with 8 bases identical to TRBD2. The CDR3 totals 14 residues. V lost 5 bases to trimming and J lost 5 bases; unmatched junction nucleotides: 9. Germline CDR1 reads GTSNPN; CDR2 reads SVGIG (reference sequence). CDR3 bases: TGTGCCTGGGGACTAGCACGTCGGGGAGATACGCAGTATTTT. Protein product: CAWGLARRGDTQYF. Based on the CDR3 plus reference TRBV30 and TRBJ2-3, the full variable domain is SQTIHQWPATLVQPVGSPLSLECTVEGTSNPNLYWYRQAAGRGLQLLFYSVGIGQISSEVPQNLSASRPQDRQFILSSKKLLLSDSGFYLCAWGLARRGDTQYFGPGTRLTVL.

This clonotype was counted a few times. The CDR3 loop reads CASSTDRGGYNEQFF. CDR3 bases: TGTGCCAGCAGCACCGACCGCGGTGGCTACAATGAGCAGTTCTTC. V usage is TRBV11-2 and J usage is TRBJ2-1; D ambiguous. V lost 5 bases and J lost 3, with 14 bases in between. This CDR3 spans 15 amino acids. The germline CDR1 and CDR2 sequences are SGHAT and FQNNGV.

This clonotype came up many times. The V gene is TRBV4-1, the J gene TRBJ1-2, with D uncertain. Per germline, CDR1 MGHRA and CDR2 YSYEKL. Trimming shortened V by 5 bases and J by 1 base, and 14 bases separated the two germline ends. The CDR3 is made up of 15 amino acids. The CDR3 loop is CASSGAAVLNYGYTF. DNA of the CDR3: TGCGCCAGCAGCGGAGCGGCGGTCCTTAACTATGGCTACACCTTC.

V and J are TRBV9 and TRBJ2-3; D might be TRBD2 (5 bases). In germline, CDR1 is SGDLS, CDR2 YYNGEE. V lost 0 bases and J 2 bases, leaving 22 bases between the germline ends. The CDR3 sequence is 19 residues long. CDR3 in DNA: TGTGCCAGCAGCGTAGGTTCGTTGGGGAGCGAGCGGCCCACAGATACGCAGTATTTT. Amino acids: CASSVGSLGSERPTDTQYF.

This clonotype was recorded at least ten times. This chain connects TRBV5-1 to TRBJ2-1; TRBD1 agrees at 9 bases. Trimming at V came to 5 bases and at J to 3 bases, leaving 0 bases not matched to a gene. The CDR3 is made up of 13 amino acids. The germline V gene encodes CDR1 SGHRS and CDR2 YFSETQ. CDR3 loop: CASRGQGYNEQFF. In DNA, the CDR3 is TGCGCCAGCAGGGGACAGGGCTACAATGAGCAGTTCTTC.

V gene TRBV9 combines with J gene TRBJ1-1, with D possibly matching TRBD1 (5 bases). Germline CDR1 SGDLS, CDR2 YYNGEE. The ends were cut back, 7 bases at V and 1 base at J, with 11 bases in the middle. There are 13 residues in the CDR3. Here the CDR3 reads CASGGQGNTEAFF. CDR3 nucleotides: TGTGCCAGCGGCGGGCAGGGGAACACTGAAGCTTTCTTT.

This clonotype occurred a few times. This rearrangement joins TRBV6-6 to TRBJ2-7, with 9 bases aligning to TRBD2. The CDR3 totals 17 residues. The germline CDR1 and CDR2 sequences are MNHNY and SVGAGI (reference sequence). With V trimmed by 6 bases and J by 1 base, 13 bases remained unmatched. In DNA, the CDR3 is TGTGCCAGCAGCCACCCCCTGAGCCTAGCGGGGTCCTACGAGCAGTACTTC. Its protein is CASSHPLSLAGSYEQYF.

The V call is TRBV7-9, the J call TRBJ2-5, with D perhaps being TRBD1 or TRBD2 (5 bases each). V gave up 0 bases and J gave up 13 bases, with 9 bases separating them. Germline V gene sequence: CDR1 SEHNR, CDR2 FQNEAQ (reference sequence). This CDR3 spans 11 amino acids. The CDR3 bases are TGTGCCAGCAGCTTAGCACAGGCGGGGTACTTC. Translation gives CASSLAQAGYF.

V is TRBV5-1 and J is TRBJ1-2; D remains ambiguous. CDR3 length: 14 amino acids. CDR1 is SGHRS and CDR2 is YFSETQ in the germline V gene. Trimming pared 1 base from V and 2 bases from J, leaving 9 bases between. The CDR3 protein is CASSLTGANYGYTF. As DNA, the CDR3 is TGCGCCAGCAGCTTGACGGGAGCGAACTATGGCTACACCTTC.

In this sample, this clonotype turned up a few times. This chain connects TRBV14 to TRBJ2-1; 8 positions agree with TRBD1. V was clipped by 1 base and J by 4 bases; unmatched bases: 6. The germline gives CDR1 SGHDN, CDR2 FVKESK. This CDR3 has 16 residues. CDR3 nucleotides: TGTGCCAGCAGCCAAGCCCCCGGGACAGGTTACAATGAGCAGTTCTTC. This codes for CASSQAPGTGYNEQFF.

The chain carries TRBV18 and TRBJ2-1, with 9 bases identical to TRBD2. Trimming took 2 bases from V and 9 from J; bases not matched to a gene: 8. Germline V gives CDR1 KGHSH, CDR2 LQKENI. The CDR3 runs to 15 residues. CDR3 protein: CASSPSGGFQSEQFF. The CDR3 DNA sequence: TGTGCCAGCTCACCAAGCGGGGGGTTCCAATCTGAGCAGTTCTTC.

The V gene is TRBV20-1, the J gene TRBJ2-7, with D uncertain. Trimming took off 1 base at V and 6 bases at J, with 19 bases between the two ends. Germline V gene lookup returns CDR1 DFQATT and CDR2 SNEGSKA (reference sequence). The CDR3 extends over 15 amino acids. The CDR3 sequence is CSARVAGLVVGEQYF. The CDR3 DNA sequence: TGCAGTGCTAGAGTAGCTGGGCTAGTAGTTGGCGAGCAGTACTTC.

This clonotype has a handful of counts. The junction differs from germline at one of its ends, possibly a read error. The chain carries TRBV20-1 and TRBJ1-2; a weak D match, TRBD1 (5 bases). CDR3 length: 13 residues. Germline CDR1 reads DFQATT; CDR2 reads SNEGSKA (reference sequence). The CDR3 here is CSARVPWGDGYTF. CDR3 sequence (DNA): TGCAGTGCGAGAGTACCTTGGGGCGATGGCTACACCTTC.

This chain connects TRBV5-1 to TRBJ2-1; tentative D call: TRBD1 (6 bases). The CDR3 runs to 14 residues. Germline V gene lookup returns CDR1 SGHRS and CDR2 YFSETQ. With 4 bases removed from V and 6 bases from J, the gap between germline ends came to 14 bases. The CDR3 reads CASSVQGPTNEQFF. For the CDR3, the DNA is TGCGCCAGCAGCGTACAGGGACCTACCAATGAGCAGTTCTTC.

V and J are TRBV29-1 and TRBJ2-3; TRBD1 matches at 11 bases. The CDR3 contains 15 residues. Germline V gene lookup returns CDR1 SQVTM and CDR2 ANQGSEA. The J segment lost 3 bases and the V segment lost 4 bases, leaving 6 bases of the junction unmatched. CDR3: CSVAGQGVKTDTQYF. The CDR3 coding sequence is TGCAGCGTTGCGGGACAGGGGGTAAAGACAGATACGCAGTATTTT.

This clonotype has only a few counts. J is TRBJ2-5 and V is TRBV5-1; tentatively, D is TRBD2 (6 bases). CDR3 length equals 17 residues. CDR1 is SGHRS and CDR2 is YFSETQ in the germline V gene. The V and J ends lost 0 bases and 3 bases respectively, with 18 bases between them. The CDR3 reads CASSLAPIGGGEETQYF. In DNA, the CDR3 is TGCGCCAGCAGCTTGGCCCCGATCGGGGGAGGCGAAGAGACCCAGTACTTC. The whole variable domain, remainder taken from reference TRBV5-1 and TRBJ2-5, is KAGVTQTPRYLIKTRGQQVTLSCSPISGHRSVSWYQQTPGQGLQFLFEYFSETQRNKGNFPGRFSGRQFSNSRSEMNVSTLELGDSALYLCASSLAPIGGGEETQYFGPGTRLLVL.

J is TRBJ1-2 and V is TRBV6-5; perhaps TRBD1 as D (5 bases). The germline CDR1 and CDR2 sequences are MNHEY and SVGAGI. V shed 8 bases and J shed 8 bases, with 18 bases lying between them. This CDR3 region has 13 residues. The CDR3 loop is CASRTGGAGGYTF. In nucleotides, the CDR3 is TGTGCCAGCCGCACCGGCGGGGCAGGGGGCTACACCTTC.